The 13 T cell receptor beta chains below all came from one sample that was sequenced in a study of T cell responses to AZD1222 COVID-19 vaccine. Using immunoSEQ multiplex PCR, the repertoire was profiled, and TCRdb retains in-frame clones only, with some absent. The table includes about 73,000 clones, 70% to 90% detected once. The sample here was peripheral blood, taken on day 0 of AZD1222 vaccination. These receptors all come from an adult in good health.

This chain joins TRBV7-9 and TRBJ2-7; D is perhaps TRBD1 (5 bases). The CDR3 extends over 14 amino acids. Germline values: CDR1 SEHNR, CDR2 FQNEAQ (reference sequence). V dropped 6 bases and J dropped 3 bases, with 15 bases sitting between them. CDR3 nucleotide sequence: TGTGCCAGCAGGCCCCCTGGGGCAATCTACGAGCAGTACTTC. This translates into CASRPPGAIYEQYF.

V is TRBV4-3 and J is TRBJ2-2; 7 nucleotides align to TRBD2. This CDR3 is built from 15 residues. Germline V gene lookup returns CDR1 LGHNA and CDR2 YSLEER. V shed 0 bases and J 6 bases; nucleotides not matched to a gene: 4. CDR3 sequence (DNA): TGCGCCAGCAGCCAAGAGTTGACTAGCTCCGGGGAGCTGTTTTTT. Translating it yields CASSQELTSSGELFF.

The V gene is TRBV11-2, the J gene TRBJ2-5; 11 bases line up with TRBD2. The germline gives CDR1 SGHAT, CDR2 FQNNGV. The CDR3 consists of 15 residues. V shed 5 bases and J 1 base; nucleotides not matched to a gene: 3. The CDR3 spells CASSLGTSGQETQYF. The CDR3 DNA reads TGTGCCAGCAGCCTCGGGACTAGCGGCCAAGAGACCCAGTACTTC.

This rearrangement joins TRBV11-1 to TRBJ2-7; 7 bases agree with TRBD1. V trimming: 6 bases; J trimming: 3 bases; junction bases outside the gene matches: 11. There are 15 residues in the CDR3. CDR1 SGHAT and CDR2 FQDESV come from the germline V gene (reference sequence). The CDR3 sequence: CASSHKPGQIYEQYF. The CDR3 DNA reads TGTGCCAGCAGTCATAAACCGGGACAGATCTACGAGCAGTACTTC.

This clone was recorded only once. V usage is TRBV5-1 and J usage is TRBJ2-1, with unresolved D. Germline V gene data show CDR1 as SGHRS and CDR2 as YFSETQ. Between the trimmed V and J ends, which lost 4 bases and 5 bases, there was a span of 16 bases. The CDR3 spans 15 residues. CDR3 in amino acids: CASSPDGTVNNEQFF. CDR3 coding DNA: TGCGCCAGCAGCCCGGACGGAACTGTCAACAATGAGCAGTTCTTC.

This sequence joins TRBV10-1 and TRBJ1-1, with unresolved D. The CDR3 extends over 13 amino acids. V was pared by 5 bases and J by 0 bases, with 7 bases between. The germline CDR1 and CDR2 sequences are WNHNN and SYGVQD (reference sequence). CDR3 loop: CASSLQLNTEAFF. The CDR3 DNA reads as TGCGCCAGCAGTTTACAGCTGAACACTGAAGCTTTCTTT.

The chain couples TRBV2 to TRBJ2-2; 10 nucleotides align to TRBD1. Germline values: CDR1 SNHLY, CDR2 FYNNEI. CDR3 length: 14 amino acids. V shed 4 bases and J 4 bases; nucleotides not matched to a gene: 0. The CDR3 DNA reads TGTGCCAGCAGTGGGGACAGGGGCACCGGGGAGCTGTTTTTT. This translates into CASSGDRGTGELFF. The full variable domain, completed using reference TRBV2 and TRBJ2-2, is EPEVTQTPSHQVTQMGQEVILRCVPISNHLYFYWYRQILGQKVEFLVSFYNNEISEKSEIFDDQFSVERPDGSNFTLKIRSTKLEDSAMYFCASSGDRGTGELFFGEGSRLTVL.

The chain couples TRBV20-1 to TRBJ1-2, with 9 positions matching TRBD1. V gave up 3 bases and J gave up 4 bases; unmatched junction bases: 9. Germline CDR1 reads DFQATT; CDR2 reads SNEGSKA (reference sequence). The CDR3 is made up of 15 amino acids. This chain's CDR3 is CSASGGTGTLYGYTF. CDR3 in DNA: TGCAGTGCTAGTGGAGGGACAGGGACCCTCTATGGCTACACCTTC.

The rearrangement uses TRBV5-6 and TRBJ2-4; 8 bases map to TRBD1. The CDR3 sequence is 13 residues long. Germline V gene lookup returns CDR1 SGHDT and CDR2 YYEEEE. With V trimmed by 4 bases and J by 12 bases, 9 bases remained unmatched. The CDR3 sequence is CASSPQRQGHQYF. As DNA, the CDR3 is TGTGCCAGCAGCCCTCAACGACAGGGGCATCAGTACTTC.

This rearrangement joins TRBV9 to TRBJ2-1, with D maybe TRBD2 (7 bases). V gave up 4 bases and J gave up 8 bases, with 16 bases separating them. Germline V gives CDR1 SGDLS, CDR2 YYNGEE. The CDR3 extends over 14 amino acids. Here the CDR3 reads CASSQGGGQDEQFF. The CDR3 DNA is TGTGCCAGCAGCCAAGGGGGGGGCCAGGATGAGCAGTTCTTC.

The DNA for the CDR3 is TGTGCCAGCTCAGACAGGGAGAGCTCCTATAATTCACCCCTCCACTTT. Translated: CASSDRESSYNSPLHF. This sequence joins TRBV18 and TRBJ1-6, with 7 bases fitting TRBD1. The CDR3 consists of 16 residues. The V gene end was trimmed by 5 bases and the J gene end by 0 bases; junction bases not matched to a gene: 4. CDR1 is KGHSH, CDR2 LQKENI, per germline. The full variable domain, rest sourced from reference TRBV18 and TRBJ1-6, is NAGVMQNPRHLVRRRGQEARLRCSPMKGHSHVYWYRQLPEEGLKFMVYLQKENIIDESGMPKERFSAEFPKEGPSILRIQQVVRGDSAAYFCASSDRESSYNSPLHFGNGTRLTVT.

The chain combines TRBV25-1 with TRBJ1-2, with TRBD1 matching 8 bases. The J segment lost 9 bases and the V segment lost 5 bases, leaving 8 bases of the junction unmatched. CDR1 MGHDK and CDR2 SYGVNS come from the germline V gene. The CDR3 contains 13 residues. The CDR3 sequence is CASSQRRQGSYTF. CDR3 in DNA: TGTGCCAGCAGTCAACGACGACAGGGGAGCTACACCTTC.

CDR3 coding DNA: TGTGCCAGCAGCAGAACTTCTAGCGGGGGGGTTGGAGATACGCAGTATTTT. This codes for CASSRTSSGGVGDTQYF. The chain joins TRBV9 to TRBJ2-3; 12 bases agree with TRBD2. Germline V gene lookup returns CDR1 SGDLS and CDR2 YYNGEE. Losses at the gene ends were 4 bases for V and 5 bases for J; bases not matched to a gene: 11. The CDR3 consists of 17 residues.